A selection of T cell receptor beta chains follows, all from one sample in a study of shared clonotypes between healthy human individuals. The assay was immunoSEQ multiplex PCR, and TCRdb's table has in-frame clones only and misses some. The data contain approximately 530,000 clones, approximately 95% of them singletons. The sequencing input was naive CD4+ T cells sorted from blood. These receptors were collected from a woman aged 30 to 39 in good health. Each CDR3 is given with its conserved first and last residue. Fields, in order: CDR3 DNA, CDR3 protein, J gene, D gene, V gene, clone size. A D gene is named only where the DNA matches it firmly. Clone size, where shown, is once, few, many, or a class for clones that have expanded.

CDR3 DNA: TGTGCCAGCAGCTTTGGGACATGGTACACCGGGGAGCTGTTTTTT; CDR3 protein: CASSFGTWYTGELFF; J gene: TRBJ2-2; D gene: .; V gene: TRBV5-6; clone size: .
CDR3 DNA: TGCGCCAGCAGTGAGAGGGACGAGCAGTACTTC; CDR3 protein: CASSERDEQYF; J gene: TRBJ2-7; D gene: .; V gene: TRBV10-2; clone size: .
CDR3 DNA: TGTGCCAGCAAAGACAGGGGGGACTATGGCTACACCTTC; CDR3 protein: CASKDRGDYGYTF; J gene: TRBJ1-2; D gene: TRBD1; V gene: TRBV6-5; clone size: .
CDR3 DNA: TGTGCCAGCAGGGCCGGGACAGTCTCTGGAAACACCATATATTTT; CDR3 protein: CASRAGTVSGNTIYF; J gene: TRBJ1-3; D gene: TRBD1; V gene: TRBV6-1; clone size: once
CDR3 DNA: TGTGCCAGCAGCTTAGGCGGGGGCTCTGGAAACACCATATATTTT; CDR3 protein: CASSLGGGSGNTIYF; J gene: TRBJ1-3; D gene: .; V gene: TRBV7-9; clone size: .
CDR3 DNA: TGTGCCAGCAGCTTAGTGGAAGAGACCCAGTACTTC; CDR3 protein: CASSLVEETQYF; J gene: TRBJ2-5; D gene: .; V gene: TRBV7-9; clone size: once
CDR3 DNA: TGCGCCAGCAGCTTGGTTGCGACTAGCGGGCGCTTGGATACGCAGTATTTT; CDR3 protein: CASSLVATSGRLDTQYF; J gene: TRBJ2-3; D gene: TRBD2; V gene: TRBV5-1; clone size: .
CDR3 DNA: TGCGCCAGCAGCAGGACAGGGGATGGCTACACCTTC; CDR3 protein: CASSRTGDGYTF; J gene: TRBJ1-2; D gene: TRBD1; V gene: TRBV5-1; clone size: .
CDR3 DNA: TGTGCCTGGTCTCTGGCTAGCCGAGGCAATGAGCAGTTCTTC; CDR3 protein: CAWSLASRGNEQFF; J gene: TRBJ2-1; D gene: .; V gene: TRBV30; clone size: once
CDR3 DNA: TGCGCCAGCCAAGAAAACGCCATCTACGAGCAGTACTTC; CDR3 protein: CASQENAIYEQYF; J gene: TRBJ2-7; D gene: .; V gene: TRBV10-2; clone size: .
CDR3 DNA: TGTGCCAGCAGCACAGGTGTACGCTTACAAAGTCGGGCCAACGTCCTGACTTTC; CDR3 protein: CASSTGVRLQSRANVLTF; J gene: TRBJ2-6; D gene: .; V gene: TRBV7-3; clone size: .
CDR3 DNA: TGTGCCAGCAGTGGGACCGGGACAAGGGGCGCTGGCTACACCTTC; CDR3 protein: CASSGTGTRGAGYTF; J gene: TRBJ1-2; D gene: .; V gene: TRBV6-1; clone size: .
CDR3 DNA: TGTGCCAGCAGGGAGTTTCCCATGAACACTGAAGCTTTCTTT; CDR3 protein: CASREFPMNTEAFF; J gene: TRBJ1-1; D gene: .; V gene: TRBV2; clone size: .
CDR3 DNA: TGTGCCAGCAGCAAATGGATGAAGACAGGGAATTCCAATCAGCCCCAGCATTTT; CDR3 protein: CASSKWMKTGNSNQPQHF; J gene: TRBJ1-5; D gene: .; V gene: TRBV21-1; clone size: .
CDR3 DNA: TGTGCCAGCTCTACCCCTGTACGTGCCTACGAGCAGTACTTC; CDR3 protein: CASSTPVRAYEQYF; J gene: TRBJ2-7; D gene: .; V gene: TRBV7-2; clone size: .
CDR3 DNA: TGTGCCAGCAGGGGTCTAGCGGGTAATTACGAGCAGTACTTC; CDR3 protein: CASRGLAGNYEQYF; J gene: TRBJ2-7; D gene: TRBD2; V gene: TRBV28; clone size: .
CDR3 DNA: TGTGCCAGCAGCTTTACTGTAGGGGAGCAGTACTTC; CDR3 protein: CASSFTVGEQYF; J gene: TRBJ2-7; D gene: .; V gene: TRBV5-6; clone size: .
CDR3 DNA: TGTGCCAGCAGCAAATCGCCGGCGGGGTGGAATGAAAAACTGTTTTTT; CDR3 protein: CASSKSPAGWNEKLFF; J gene: TRBJ1-4; D gene: .; V gene: TRBV21-1; clone size: .
CDR3 DNA: TGTGCCAGCAGTGGCGAGGTCGAGCAGTACTTC; CDR3 protein: CASSGEVEQYF; J gene: TRBJ2-7; D gene: .; V gene: TRBV28; clone size: .